This passage covers 27 T cell receptor beta chains from one sample sequenced in a study of blood T cell repertoires in COVID-19. Clones were sequenced by immunoSEQ multiplex PCR, and TCRdb holds only the in-frame ones, with some missing. The sample lists about 220,000 clones, about 88% occurring once. Sequences were obtained from peripheral blood. Receptors originate from a woman aged 45 to 65 with COVID-19, enrolled during active disease.

The chain carries TRBV11-3 and TRBJ2-1; D is perhaps TRBD1 (5 bases). CDR1 and CDR2 from the germline V gene are SGHNT and YENEEA. The V end lost 5 bases, the J end lost 7 bases, and 12 bases lay between the germline ends. The length of the CDR3 is 13 residues. The CDR3 protein is CASSTDTKNEQFF. In DNA, the CDR3 is TGTGCCAGCAGCACGGACACAAAGAATGAGCAGTTCTTC.

V and J are TRBV5-4 and TRBJ2-3; 8 bases align to TRBD2. CDR1 is SGHNT, CDR2 YYREEE, per germline (reference sequence). Trimming removed 1 base from V and 1 base from J; junction bases left unmatched: 2. The CDR3 spans 15 residues. In DNA, the CDR3 is TGTGCCAGCAGCTTGCGGGGGGGCGGCACAGATACGCAGTATTTT. It encodes CASSLRGGGTDTQYF. Full variable domain (outside the CDR3, taken from reference TRBV5-4 and TRBJ2-3): ETGVTQSPTHLIKTRGQQVTLRCSSQSGHNTVSWYQQALGQGPQFIFQYYREEENGRGNFPPRFSGLQFPNYSSELNVNALELDDSALYLCASSLRGGGTDTQYFGPGTRLTVL.

The chain carries TRBV7-9 and TRBJ1-2; a possible D gene is TRBD1 (5 bases). Germline V CDR1 and CDR2: SEHNR, FQNEAQ (reference sequence). The ends were cut back, 3 bases at V and 12 bases at J, with 14 bases in the middle. The CDR3 is 12 residues long. The CDR3 DNA sequence: TGTGCCAGCAGCTTTGGCAGGCAGGGAAACACCTTC. Its translation is CASSFGRQGNTF.

This chain uses TRBV6-1 with TRBJ1-2, with 7 positions matching TRBD1. Trimming took 1 base from V and 5 from J; bases not matched to a gene: 4. The CDR3 loop spans 14 amino acids. Germline V lookup: CDR1 MNHNS, CDR2 SASEGT. The CDR3 here is CASSEGPRGYGYTF. For the CDR3, the DNA is TGTGCCAGCAGTGAAGGGCCCAGGGGGTATGGCTACACCTTC.

The J gene is TRBJ1-3, the V gene TRBV28; a weak D match, TRBD1 (5 bases). Trimming shortened V by 3 bases and J by 8 bases, and 11 bases separated the two germline ends. This CDR3 region has 13 residues. CDR1 and CDR2 (germline): MDHEN, SYDVKM. The CDR3 region has the DNA TGTGCCAGCAGTTTGGGGGGAGCTGACACCATATATTTT. Its translation is CASSLGGADTIYF.

This rearrangement joins TRBV6-1 to TRBJ1-2; D uncertain. This CDR3 comprises 15 residues. Germline V gene data show CDR1 as MNHNS and CDR2 as SASEGT. The V end was cut by 1 base, the J end by 8 bases, with 17 bases between. In DNA form, the CDR3 reads TGTGCCAGCAGTGAAGGGTGGCAGGTGATATGGGGCTACACCTTC. This gives the protein CASSEGWQVIWGYTF.

This chain links TRBV10-3 with TRBJ2-2; the match to TRBD1 covers 9 bases. The CDR3 consists of 15 residues. The germline V gene encodes CDR1 ENHRY and CDR2 SYGVKD. Trimming at V came to 6 bases and at J to 6 bases, leaving 8 bases not matched to a gene. CDR3 loop: CAISRDRDFAGELFF. CDR3 nucleotide sequence: TGTGCCATCAGCCGGGACAGGGATTTCGCCGGGGAGCTGTTTTTT.

This sequence joins TRBV4-1 and TRBJ2-2, with 7 bases aligning to TRBD1. The germline V gene encodes CDR1 MGHRA and CDR2 YSYEKL. This CDR3 contains 14 residues. J gave up 6 bases and V 6 bases, and 7 bases lay outside the gene matches. CDR3 sequence (DNA): TGCGCCAGCAGAGGGACAGATTTTCCCGGGGAGCTGTTTTTT. Translated: CASRGTDFPGELFF.

The gene calls are TRBV27 and TRBJ2-5; D perhaps matches TRBD1 (5 bases). The CDR3 is 12 residues long. Germline values: CDR1 MNHEY, CDR2 SMNVEV (reference sequence). Trimming removed 2 bases from V and 4 bases from J, with 5 bases in between. The CDR3 DNA is TGTGCCAGCAGTTTACAGGGAGAGACCCAGTACTTC. Protein product: CASSLQGETQYF.

The chain joins TRBV9 to TRBJ2-3, with TRBD2 matching over 10 bases. Germline CDR1 and CDR2: SGDLS and YYNGEE. The trim removed 4 bases at V and 4 bases at J, leaving 9 bases unmatched. The CDR3 extends over 16 amino acids. CDR3 protein: CASSHLPSGGSDTQYF. DNA of the CDR3: TGTGCCAGCAGCCACCTACCTAGCGGGGGTTCAGATACGCAGTATTTT. The complete variable domain, with remaining parts taken from reference TRBV9 and TRBJ2-3, reads DSGVTQTPKHLITATGQRVTLRCSPRSGDLSVYWYQQSLDQGLQFLIQYYNGEERAKGNILERFSAQQFPDLHSELNLSSLELGDSALYFCASSHLPSGGSDTQYFGPGTRLTVL.

V gene TRBV11-2 combines with J gene TRBJ2-3; D might be TRBD2 (5 bases). Germline loops: CDR1 SGHAT, CDR2 FQNNGV. The CDR3 runs to 15 residues. V was shortened by 0 bases and J by 3 bases, with 10 bases between the two germline ends. CDR3 loop: CASSLDGAATDTQYF. The DNA for the CDR3 is TGTGCCAGCAGCTTAGATGGAGCGGCGACAGATACGCAGTATTTT.

The J gene is TRBJ2-7, the V gene TRBV6-4; 7 nucleotides match TRBD2. The trim removed 2 bases at V and 4 bases at J, leaving 2 bases unmatched. The CDR3 runs 13 residues. Germline V gives CDR1 MRHNA, CDR2 SNTAGT. CDR3 bases: TGTGCCAGCAGTGACAGGGGAGGGTACGAGCAGTACGTC. This codes for CASSDRGGYEQYV.

The chain combines TRBV7-2 with TRBJ2-1; TRBD2 is a possible D gene (7 bases). Germline assignment: CDR1 SGHTA and CDR2 FQGNSA. Trimming cost V 0 bases and J 8 bases, with 11 bases left between them. The CDR3 is 14 residues long. Here the CDR3 reads CASSLAGGPDEQFF. CDR3 DNA sequence: TGTGCCAGCAGCTTAGCGGGGGGGCCGGATGAGCAGTTCTTC.

V usage is TRBV24-1 and J usage is TRBJ1-2; 7 positions agree with TRBD1. This CDR3 comprises 18 residues. Germline CDR1 reads KGHDR; CDR2 reads SFDVKD. The trim removed 11 bases at V and 4 bases at J, leaving 24 bases unmatched. The CDR3 bases are TGTGCCAGCCACCTCCGGGGACAGAACCCGCCTGAGATCTATGGCTACACCTTC. Amino acid sequence: CASHLRGQNPPEIYGYTF.

CDR3 region: CASSLQQGATGYTF. The CDR3 DNA follows: TGTGCCAGCAGCTTGCAACAGGGGGCCACTGGCTACACCTTC. J is TRBJ1-2 and V is TRBV5-4, with 9 bases fitting TRBD1. Germline CDR1 and CDR2: SGHNT and YYREEE (reference sequence). V shed 1 base and J 7 bases; nucleotides not matched to a gene: 5. This CDR3 is 14 amino acids long.

This chain links TRBV4-1 with TRBJ2-5, with TRBD2 as a possible D gene (6 bases). CDR3 length: 15 amino acids. Germline CDR1 and CDR2: MGHRA and YSYEKL. V lost 5 bases and J 0 bases, leaving 13 bases between the germline ends. The CDR3 reads CASSFSGTYQETQYF. CDR3 sequence (DNA): TGCGCCAGCAGCTTTTCAGGGACTTACCAAGAGACCCAGTACTTC.

The chain employs TRBV28 and TRBJ2-5; 12 bases are shared with TRBD2. Looked up from germline, CDR1 is MDHEN and CDR2 is SYDVKM. CDR3 length: 19 residues. Trimming took 6 bases from V and 7 from J; bases not matched to a gene: 21. In DNA, the CDR3 is TGTGCCAGCAGCCTAAGGGACCTTAGACTAGCGGGGGAAAGAGGGACCCAGTACTTC. Translated, it gives CASSLRDLRLAGERGTQYF.

The CDR3 nucleotides read TGTGCCAGCAGCCCCCACGGCCGGAGTTACAATGAGCAGTTCTTC. It is translated as CASSPHGRSYNEQFF. The chain carries TRBV5-5 and TRBJ2-1; no clear D. The CDR3 spans 15 residues. Germline lookup yields CDR1 SGHKS and CDR2 YYEKEE (reference sequence). The V end lost 4 bases, the J end lost 4 bases, and 15 bases lay between the germline ends.

A word on this clone: Additional DNA sequences in this sample encode the identical CDR3. The rearrangement joins TRBV27 to TRBJ1-5; 7 bases map to TRBD1. Germline V gene data show CDR1 as MNHEY and CDR2 as SMNVEV (reference sequence). The CDR3 loop spans 15 amino acids. Losses at the gene ends were 5 bases for V and 0 bases for J; bases not matched to a gene: 4. DNA of the CDR3: TGTGCCAGCAGTCTGACAGGGTATAGCAATCAGCCCCAGCATTTT. Protein sequence: CASSLTGYSNQPQHF.

This chain connects TRBV27 to TRBJ1-3; a possible D gene is TRBD1 (5 bases). Looked up from germline, CDR1 is MNHEY and CDR2 is SMNVEV (reference sequence). V lost 9 bases to trimming and J lost 0 bases, with 15 bases between them. The CDR3 runs 15 residues. CDR3 loop: CASTDRPGSGNTIYF. CDR3 in DNA: TGTGCCAGTACCGACAGACCTGGCTCTGGAAACACCATATATTTT.

V is TRBV5-1 and J is TRBJ1-1; D not resolved. CDR1 is SGHRS, CDR2 YFSETQ, per germline. This CDR3 has 11 residues. V shed 7 bases and J shed 5 bases, with 9 bases lying between them. The DNA for the CDR3 is TGCGCCAGCCGGGGAGGGACTGAAGCTTTCTTT. This translates into CASRGGTEAFF.

The J gene is TRBJ2-1, the V gene TRBV27; 7 positions agree with TRBD2. The CDR3 spans 13 residues. V shed 6 bases, J shed 7 bases, and the junction held 6 bases outside the gene matches. Germline V gene sequence: CDR1 MNHEY, CDR2 SMNVEV (reference sequence). In nucleotides, the CDR3 is TGTGCCAGCAGCCCCCGGCGGGGGAATGAGCAGTTCTTC. This sequence encodes CASSPRRGNEQFF.

The rearrangement joins TRBV24-1 to TRBJ2-1; D is possibly TRBD2 (6 bases). The V and J ends lost 3 bases and 7 bases respectively, with 12 bases between them. The germline gives CDR1 KGHDR, CDR2 SFDVKD. This CDR3 spans 14 amino acids. The CDR3 reads CATSDRMGRNEQFF. CDR3 nucleotides: TGTGCCACCAGTGATAGAATGGGGAGGAATGAGCAGTTCTTC.

The gene calls are TRBV12-3 or TRBV12-4 and TRBJ2-7, with D uncertain. Trimming removed 5 bases from V and 3 bases from J, with 8 bases in between. The CDR3 has 12 amino acids. CDR3 in amino acids: CASSPSGYEQYF. The CDR3 DNA reads TGTGCCAGCAGTCCCTCAGGCTACGAGCAGTACTTC.

The chain joins TRBV11-3 to TRBJ1-1; TRBD1 might be the D (6 bases). This CDR3 region has 14 residues. V lost 4 bases to trimming and J lost 1 base, with 10 bases between them. Germline V gives CDR1 SGHNT, CDR2 YENEEA. In DNA form, the CDR3 reads TGTGCCAGCAGCTCAATCAGGGGGAACACTGAAGCTTTCTTT. This sequence encodes CASSSIRGNTEAFF.

The gene calls are TRBV7-2 and TRBJ1-5, with 7 bases aligning to TRBD1. Germline assignment: CDR1 SGHTA and CDR2 FQGNSA. Trimming removed 4 bases from V and 0 bases from J; junction bases left unmatched: 6. The CDR3 consists of 16 residues. The CDR3, as DNA: TGTGCCAGCAGCTCCCCGGACAGGTATAGCAATCAGCCCCAGCATTTT. Encoded protein: CASSSPDRYSNQPQHF.

This chain uses TRBV15 with TRBJ2-7; perhaps TRBD1 as D (6 bases). Looked up from germline, CDR1 is LNHNV and CDR2 is YYDKDF (reference sequence). The CDR3 is 12 amino acids. Trimming stripped 0 bases from V and 10 bases from J, with 10 bases between. The DNA for the CDR3 is TGTGCCACCAGCAGAGATGGGGGCGGACAGTACTTC. Its translation is CATSRDGGGQYF.